This TCR beta chain was found in a study of T cell changes during pregnancy in multiple sclerosis. Libraries were prepared by immunoSEQ multiplex PCR; TCRdb keeps only in-frame clonotypes and omits some of them. Of fewer than 45,000 clones listed, around 92% are singletons. The CDR3 covers 15 residues. V dropped 5 bases and J dropped 2 bases, with 14 bases sitting between them. Germline CDR1 and CDR2: SGHRS and YFSETQ. The chain links TRBV5-1 to TRBJ1-3, with D perhaps TRBD1 (6 bases). The receptor comes from a female donor with multiple sclerosis, enrolled in a pregnancy study. This sample comprised CD8+ T cells from peripheral blood mononuclear cells, obtained in the third trimester of pregnancy. Here the CDR3 reads CASRGGGSAGNTIYF. The CDR3 DNA reads TGCGCCAGCAGAGGGGGGGGGTCTGCTGGAAACACCATATATTTT.